One sample yielded the 24 T cell receptor beta chains listed below, sequenced in a study of T cells expressing NK-cell markers. TCRdb reprocessed the 5' RACE reads, keeping one entry per CDR3 protein, no DNA. The sample includes approximately 170,000 distinct CDR3 sequences. Sequenced material: blood T cells: a sorted CD56 or NKG2C T cell subset, CD4+ or CD8+ T cells, or bulk PBMC T cells (not recorded which). Source of these receptors: a man aged 18 to 69 in good health.

V usage is TRBV20-1 and J usage is TRBJ1-6. This CDR3 region has 12 residues. The germline gives CDR1 DFQATT, CDR2 SNEGSKA (reference sequence). The CDR3 loop is CSAQGLGSPLHF.

The chain uses TRBV2 and TRBJ2-5; TCRdb designates TRBD2, a call that cannot be tested without DNA. The V gene's germline CDR1 is SNHLY and CDR2 FYNNEI. The CDR3 loop spans 15 amino acids. The CDR3 is CASSDEGLYQETQYF.

The chain combines TRBV28 with TRBJ2-7; TCRdb calls TRBD1, which cannot be checked without DNA. The CDR3 sequence is 15 residues long. Germline CDR1 is MDHEN and CDR2 is SYDVKM. The CDR3 spells CASSLKGEISYEQYF.

The chain uses TRBV4-2 and TRBJ2-5; TCRdb's D call, TRBD2, is unchecked because there is no DNA. Germline lookup yields CDR1 LGHNA and CDR2 YNFKEQ. The CDR3 runs 15 residues. CDR3 amino acids: CASSATSGEQETQYF.

This chain uses TRBV20-1 with TRBJ2-7; TCRdb's D call of TRBD1 is untestable without DNA. This CDR3 region has 16 residues. CDR1 and CDR2 from the germline V gene are DFQATT and SNEGSKA (reference sequence). Here the CDR3 reads CSARELPSGQSYEQYF.

The chain has TRBV5-1 and TRBJ2-1; TCRdb calls TRBD2, which cannot be checked without DNA. The CDR3 has 14 residues. Germline CDR1 reads SGHRS; CDR2 reads YFSETQ. The chain's CDR3 is CASSASGAGDEQFF.

The rearrangement joins TRBV6-5 to TRBJ2-3; the D gene TCRdb calls, TRBD1, cannot be checked with no DNA. Germline CDR1 and CDR2: MNHEY and SVGAGI. The CDR3 length is 15 residues. CDR3 residues: CASSYGDRGIDTQYF.

The chain couples TRBV10-3 to TRBJ2-5; lacking DNA, the TRBD1 call made by TCRdb goes unchecked. There are 17 residues in the CDR3. Germline assignment: CDR1 ENHRY and CDR2 SYGVKD. The CDR3 is CAISDAPGPLIAETQYF.

V and J are TRBV27 and TRBJ2-3; TCRdb returns TRBD2, unconfirmable since there is no DNA. Germline assignment: CDR1 MNHEY and CDR2 SMNVEV (reference sequence). The CDR3 is 12 residues long. The CDR3 is CASSSRDWRQYF.

The rearrangement joins TRBV19 to TRBJ2-1; TCRdb's D call, TRBD2, is unchecked because there is no DNA. In germline, CDR1 is LNHDA, CDR2 SQIVND (reference sequence). CDR3 size: 14 residues. The CDR3 loop reads CASSSLAGADEQFF.

CDR3 sequence: CASSPRGSYNSPLHF. The rearrangement joins TRBV28 to TRBJ1-6. Per the germline V gene, CDR1 is MDHEN and CDR2 is SYDVKM. This CDR3 spans 15 amino acids.

V and J are TRBV11-3 and TRBJ2-2. The CDR3 loop spans 14 amino acids. The germline CDR1 and CDR2 sequences are SGHNT and YENEEA. CDR3 in amino acids: CASSLGWNTGELFF.

The rearrangement joins TRBV27 to TRBJ2-7; TCRdb names TRBD2, which stays unverified in the absence of DNA. Germline V gene sequence: CDR1 MNHEY, CDR2 SMNVEV (reference sequence). The CDR3 loop spans 15 amino acids. Here the CDR3 reads CASSWTSGDRYEQYF.

The chain recombines TRBV13 with TRBJ2-3; there is no DNA to check the TCRdb D call of TRBD2. Germline V CDR1 and CDR2: PRHDT, FYEKMQ (reference sequence). The CDR3 consists of 16 residues. The CDR3 here is CASTPQAGGRQDTQYF.

The rearrangement joins TRBV4-1 to TRBJ1-1; as DNA is missing, the TRBD1 call by TCRdb cannot be tested. This CDR3 region has 15 residues. Germline loops: CDR1 MGHRA, CDR2 YSYEKL. CDR3 residues: CASSQAGTLNTEAFF.

This chain uses TRBV5-4 with TRBJ2-5; lacking DNA, the TRBD2 call made by TCRdb goes unchecked. This CDR3 is 15 amino acids long. Per germline, CDR1 SGHNT and CDR2 YYREEE (reference sequence). CDR3 protein: CASSELEYGQETQYF.

The gene calls are TRBV29-1 and TRBJ2-2. CDR3 length: 11 residues. Germline V gene data show CDR1 as SQVTM and CDR2 as ANQGSEA. The chain's CDR3 is CSVVIGSELFF.

The rearrangement links TRBV5-1 to TRBJ1-1; TCRdb proposes TRBD1, but this gene call is untestable without DNA. The germline gives CDR1 SGHRS, CDR2 YFSETQ. CDR3 length: 18 residues. The chain's CDR3 is CASSLAEGQPFMNTEAFF.

The chain has TRBV3-1 and TRBJ2-5; TCRdb proposes TRBD2, but this gene call is untestable without DNA. CDR1 and CDR2 from the germline V gene are LGHDT and YNNKEL (reference sequence). This CDR3 has 18 amino acids. The CDR3 loop is CASSQEETSGGSQETQYF.

The chain employs TRBV6-4 and TRBJ1-2. Germline V CDR1 and CDR2: MRHNA, SNTAGT. The CDR3 covers 12 residues. This chain's CDR3 is CASIRRDYGYTF.

V usage is TRBV11-2 and J usage is TRBJ2-1; there is no DNA to check the TCRdb D call of TRBD1. Germline-derived CDR1 and CDR2 are SGHAT and FQNNGV. The length of the CDR3 is 17 residues. The CDR3 region is CASSSLTSGTGGNEQFF.

The CDR3 protein is CASSHTNPGTFF. This chain joins TRBV7-9 and TRBJ2-1; TCRdb names TRBD1, which stays unverified in the absence of DNA. Germline V lookup: CDR1 SEHNR, CDR2 FQNEAQ (reference sequence). The CDR3 runs to 12 residues.

V gene TRBV7-9 combines with J gene TRBJ2-3; without DNA, the TCRdb call of TRBD1 cannot be checked. There are 17 residues in the CDR3. Germline-derived CDR1 and CDR2 are SEHNR and FQNEAQ (reference sequence). CDR3 protein: CASSSKTGGGFSDTQYF.

The CDR3 loop is CASSLEPRVYNEQFF. The chain carries TRBV27 and TRBJ2-1; no DNA is available, so the TRBD1 call from TCRdb remains unchecked. The CDR3 contains 15 residues. Germline V gene lookup returns CDR1 MNHEY and CDR2 SMNVEV (reference sequence).